These T cell receptor beta chains were read from a single sample in a study of PD-L1 blockade in urothelial cancer. The protocol was immunoSEQ multiplex PCR, while the TCRdb copy is restricted to in-frame clones and leaves out a portion. The repertoire holds approximately 38,000 clones, approximately 86% seen once, with 24% in the top ten. This specimen was PBMCs, taken around atezolizumab (anti-PD-L1) treatment. The receptors derive from a man aged 55 to 70 with urothelial cancer. CDR3s leave out the opening cysteine and the closing phenylalanine or tryptophan. Each record gives: V gene, J gene, CDR3 protein.

V gene: TRBV5-1
J gene: TRBJ2-3
CDR3 protein: ASSLPRFLGLARTDTQY

V gene: TRBV19
J gene: TRBJ1-2
CDR3 protein: ASSAPPEGMYGYT

V gene: TRBV20-1
J gene: TRBJ2-3
CDR3 protein: SARDAAEQY

V gene: TRBV10-3
J gene: TRBJ2-7
CDR3 protein: AISEPGQGNYEQY

V gene: TRBV4-2
J gene: TRBJ2-7
CDR3 protein: ASSPPGGDRANYEQY

V gene: TRBV4-2
J gene: TRBJ2-3
CDR3 protein: ASSQQAGGGADTQY

V gene: TRBV5-1
J gene: TRBJ1-2
CDR3 protein: ASSQTGTDNYGYT

V gene: TRBV15
J gene: TRBJ2-7
CDR3 protein: ATSRDGQLRTEQY

V gene: TRBV7-9
J gene: TRBJ2-7
CDR3 protein: ASSLGVLGREQY

V gene: TRBV6-5
J gene: TRBJ2-1
CDR3 protein: ASSPVRGGQGEQF

V gene: TRBV6-5
J gene: TRBJ1-5
CDR3 protein: ASSYGGTGDQPQH

V gene: TRBV7-9
J gene: TRBJ2-1
CDR3 protein: ASSSDSNSYNEQF

V gene: TRBV5-6
J gene: TRBJ2-1
CDR3 protein: ASSGGQLVVSYNEQF

V gene: TRBV6-1
J gene: TRBJ2-7
CDR3 protein: ASGRQGGRYEQY

V gene: TRBV19
J gene: TRBJ2-2
CDR3 protein: ASSIGRGPGELF

V gene: TRBV5-1
J gene: TRBJ2-3
CDR3 protein: ASSLAGGVGTDTQY

V gene: TRBV12-5
J gene: TRBJ2-5
CDR3 protein: ASGTGLALRETQY

V gene: TRBV4-2
J gene: TRBJ2-7
CDR3 protein: ASSQVFENEQY

V gene: TRBV9
J gene: TRBJ1-1
CDR3 protein: ASSVGTGTGDTEAF

V gene: TRBV5-4
J gene: TRBJ1-1
CDR3 protein: ASSSYEQGVSF